The TCR beta chain under discussion was sequenced for a study of graft-versus-host responses after intestinal transplantation. Study observations and caveats: With peak circulating GvH clone levels came an association with early post-transplant HvG declines.

Clones were sequenced by immunoSEQ multiplex PCR, and TCRdb holds only the in-frame ones, with some missing. The sample carries more than 10,000 clones, 93% recorded once. Details on this clone: No antigen is known for it.

CDR1 is MRHNA and CDR2 is SNTAGT in the germline V gene. This CDR3 comprises 15 residues. Trimming took 5 bases from V and 4 from J, leaving 18 bases between them. The sequencing used PBMCs, collected around 1,000 days after intestinal transplantation. The V and J genes are TRBV6-4 and TRBJ2-7; D may be TRBD2 (7 bases). The TCR originated in a human patient who received an intestinal transplant, so some T cells may come from the graft donor. The CDR3 coding sequence is TGTGCCAGCAGTTACGTCCCAGGGAGGGGGTACGAGCAGTACTTC. This sequence encodes CASSYVPGRGYEQYF.